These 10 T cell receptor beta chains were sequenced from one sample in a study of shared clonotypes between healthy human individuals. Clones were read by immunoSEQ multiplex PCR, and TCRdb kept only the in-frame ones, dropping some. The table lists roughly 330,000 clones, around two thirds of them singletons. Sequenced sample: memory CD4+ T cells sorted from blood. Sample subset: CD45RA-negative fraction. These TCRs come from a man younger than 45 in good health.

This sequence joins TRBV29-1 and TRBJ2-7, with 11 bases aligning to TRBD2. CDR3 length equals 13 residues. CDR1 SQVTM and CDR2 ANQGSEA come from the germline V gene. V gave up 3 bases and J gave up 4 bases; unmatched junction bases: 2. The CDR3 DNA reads TGCAGCGTTGAGGCTAGCGGGAGGTACGAGCAGTACTTC. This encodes CSVEASGRYEQYF.

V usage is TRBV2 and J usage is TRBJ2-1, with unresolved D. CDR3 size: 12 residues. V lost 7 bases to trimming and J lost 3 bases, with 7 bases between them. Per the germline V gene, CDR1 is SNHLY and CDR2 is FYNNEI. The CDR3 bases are TGTGCCAGCACCCCCGTCTACAATGAGCAGTTCTTC. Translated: CASTPVYNEQFF.

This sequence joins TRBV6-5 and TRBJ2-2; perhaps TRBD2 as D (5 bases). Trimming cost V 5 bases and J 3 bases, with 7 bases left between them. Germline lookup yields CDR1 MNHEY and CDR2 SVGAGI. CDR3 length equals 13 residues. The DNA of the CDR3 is TGTGCCAGCAGTACGAGGGACACCGGGGAGCTGTTTTTT. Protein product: CASSTRDTGELFF.

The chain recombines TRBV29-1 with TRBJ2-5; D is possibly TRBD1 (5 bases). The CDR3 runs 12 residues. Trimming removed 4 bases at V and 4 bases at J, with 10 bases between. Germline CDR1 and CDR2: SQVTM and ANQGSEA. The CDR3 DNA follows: TGCAGCGTTGCGCAGGGTGTAGAGACCCAGTACTTC. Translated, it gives CSVAQGVETQYF.

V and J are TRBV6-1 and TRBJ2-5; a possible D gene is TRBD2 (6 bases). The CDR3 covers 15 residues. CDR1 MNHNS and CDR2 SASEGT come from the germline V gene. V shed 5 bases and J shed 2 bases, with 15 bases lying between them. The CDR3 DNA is TGTGCCAGCAGTTGGGGCGGGGCCGCTCAAGAGACCCAGTACTTC. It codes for CASSWGGAAQETQYF.

This CDR3 reads CASRISGLAGNHGDNEQFF. In DNA form, the CDR3 reads TGTGCCAGTAGGATTTCGGGACTAGCGGGAAACCACGGGGACAATGAGCAGTTCTTC. V and J are TRBV19 and TRBJ2-1; 13 bases map to TRBD2. Germline V CDR1 and CDR2: LNHDA, SQIVND (reference sequence). V trimming: 6 bases; J trimming: 5 bases; junction bases outside the gene matches: 16. The CDR3 is 19 residues long.

CDR3 amino acids: CASSSRTSGDQAEQFF. DNA for the CDR3: TGTGCCAGCAGCTCGAGGACTAGCGGCGATCAGGCGGAGCAGTTCTTC. The rearrangement links TRBV5-4 to TRBJ2-1, with 10 bases aligning to TRBD2. This CDR3 contains 16 residues. V was clipped by 3 bases and J by 10 bases; unmatched bases: 13. Germline CDR1 SGHNT, CDR2 YYREEE (reference sequence).

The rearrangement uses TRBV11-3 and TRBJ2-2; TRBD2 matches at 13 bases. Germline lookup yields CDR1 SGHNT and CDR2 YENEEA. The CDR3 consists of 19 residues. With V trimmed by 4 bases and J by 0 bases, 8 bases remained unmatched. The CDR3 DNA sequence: TGTGCCAGCAGCTACACAATTGGACTAGCGGGAGCGAACACCGGGGAGCTGTTTTTT. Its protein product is CASSYTIGLAGANTGELFF.

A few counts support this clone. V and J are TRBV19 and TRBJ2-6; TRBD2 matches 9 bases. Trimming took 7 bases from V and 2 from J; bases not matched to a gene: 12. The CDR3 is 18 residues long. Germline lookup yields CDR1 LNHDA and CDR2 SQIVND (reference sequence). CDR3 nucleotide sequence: TGTGCCAGTATGGGGGTAGCGGGAGTTGTTACTGGGGCCAACGTCCTGACTTTC. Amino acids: CASMGVAGVVTGANVLTF. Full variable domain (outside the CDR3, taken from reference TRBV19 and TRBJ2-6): DGGITQSPKYLFRKEGQNVTLSCEQNLNHDAMYWYRQDPGQGLRLIYYSQIVNDFQKGDIAEGYSVSREKKESFPLTVTSAQKNPTAFYLCASMGVAGVVTGANVLTFGAGSRLTVL.

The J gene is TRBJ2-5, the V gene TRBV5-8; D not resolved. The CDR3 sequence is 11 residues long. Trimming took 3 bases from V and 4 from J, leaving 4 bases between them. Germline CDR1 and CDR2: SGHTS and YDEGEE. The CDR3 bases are TGTGCCAGCAGCTCGTTAGAGACCCAGTACTTC. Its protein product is CASSSLETQYF.